This T cell receptor beta chain was recovered during a study of cytomegalovirus exposure and HLA in healthy donors. Study-wide results and caveats: For presence/absence analyses, sequencing depth was assumed to be roughly uniform across donors.

Vbeta (60) and Jbeta (13) primers were used in the PCR. Generated by immunoSEQ multiplex PCR, the TCRdb table keeps only in-frame clones and is missing some. The table includes roughly 130,000 clones, around 8.5% detected once. On this clone itself: Its antigen is unidentified.

Germline CDR1 is LNHDA and CDR2 is SQIVND (reference sequence). The CDR3 length is 15 residues. Trimming left V 9 bases short and J 0 bases short, with 15 bases between. This TCR was sampled from a man aged 40-49 years in good health and CMV-seronegative. V usage is TRBV19 and J usage is TRBJ2-1; D perhaps matches TRBD1 (6 bases). The source material was PBMCs. The CDR3, as DNA: TGTGCCAGCTGTTCGACAGGAAGCTCCTACAATGAGCAGTTCTTC. Translating gives CASCSTGSSYNEQFF.